Included here is one T cell receptor (beta chain) sequence, with context. Assay: immunoSEQ multiplex PCR; the TCRdb copy retains only in-frame clones and omits some. Of hundreds of thousands of clones in the sample, approximately 83% were seen once. These data belong to a study of blood T cell repertoires in COVID-19. About the research overall: There were acute and convalescent COVID-19 samples, and they came from the United States, Italy and Spain. PBMCs, B-cell-depleted T cells, or T cells were the source of the cDNA or gDNA that made up the material.

V lost 1 base, J lost 0 bases, and 9 bases lay in between. Germline V gene data show CDR1 as MGHRA and CDR2 as YSYEKL. This CDR3 spans 15 amino acids. The receptor comes from a middle-aged woman with active or convalescent COVID-19. Sequenced input: peripheral blood. The chain joins TRBV4-1 to TRBJ2-5, with D possibly TRBD2 on 5 matching bases. CDR3 in DNA: TGCGCCAGCAGCCAAGGTGTAGCGCACCAAGAGACCCAGTACTTC. It specifies CASSQGVAHQETQYF.